These 17 T cell receptor beta chains were all obtained from the same sample, sequenced in a study of T cell clonotyping in hematopoietic cell transplantation. Clones were read by immunoSEQ multiplex PCR, and TCRdb kept only the in-frame ones, dropping some. The table shows roughly 13,000 clones, with 95% to 98% occurring only once. This material consisted of peripheral blood mononuclear cells, taken 30 days after allogeneic stem cell transplant. The receptors were gathered from a female patient aged 50-59 years who had an allogeneic stem cell transplant from an unrelated donor, so T cells may come from the graft donor. Some clones in this sample may be carry-over from other donors' samples.

On this clone: At one boundary the junction diverges from the germline segment, which might be a read error. The chain couples TRBV6-1 to TRBJ2-1, with D perhaps TRBD2 (5 bases). Looked up from germline, CDR1 is MNHNS and CDR2 is SASEGT. The CDR3 contains 15 residues. CDR3 in DNA: TGTGCCAGCAGTCAAGCGGAGATCTCCTACAATGAGCAGTTCTTC. Protein product: CASSQAEISYNEQFF.

The chain has TRBV4-2 and TRBJ2-3; D not certain. From germline, CDR1 is LGHNA and CDR2 YNFKEQ. This CDR3 has 11 residues. V lost 4 bases and J 6 bases, leaving 5 bases between the germline ends. CDR3 in DNA: TGTGCCAGCAGCCGCCTTGATACGCAGTATTTT. It yields the protein CASSRLDTQYF.

The V and J genes are TRBV4-1 and TRBJ1-1, with D tentatively TRBD1 (6 bases). This CDR3 has 15 amino acids. Germline V gene data show CDR1 as MGHRA and CDR2 as YSYEKL. V was pared by 4 bases and J by 4 bases, with 16 bases between. The CDR3 nucleotides are TGCGCCAGCAGCCTTGGACAGACCCCGGGCACTGAAGCTTTCTTT. Its translation: CASSLGQTPGTEAFF.

V usage is TRBV19 and J usage is TRBJ1-4; D may be TRBD1 (6 bases). The CDR3 consists of 15 residues. Between the trimmed V and J ends, which lost 2 bases and 8 bases, there was a span of 15 bases. CDR1 and CDR2 from the germline V gene are LNHDA and SQIVND (reference sequence). This chain's CDR3 is CASSILQGGYEKLFF. The CDR3 DNA sequence: TGTGCCAGTAGTATACTACAGGGAGGATACGAAAAACTGTTTTTT.

The rearrangement uses TRBV11-2 and TRBJ2-6; 7 nucleotides line up with TRBD1. The CDR3 length is 16 residues. Germline CDR1 reads SGHAT; CDR2 reads FQNNGV. Trimming cost V 7 bases and J 0 bases; bases outside gene matches: 6. This CDR3 reads CASTGTDLSGANVLTF. The CDR3 DNA reads TGTGCCAGCACCGGGACAGACCTCTCTGGGGCCAACGTCCTGACTTTC.

The V and J genes are TRBV11-2 and TRBJ2-7; a weak D match, TRBD2 (5 bases). This CDR3 contains 11 residues. The V and J ends lost 5 bases and 7 bases respectively, with 9 bases between them. CDR1 is SGHAT and CDR2 is FQNNGV in the germline V gene. The CDR3 protein is CASSIAGEQYF. The CDR3, as DNA: TGTGCCAGCAGCATCGCGGGTGAGCAGTACTTC.

The chain couples TRBV5-8 to TRBJ2-3; 10 bases are shared with TRBD2. CDR1 is SGHTS and CDR2 is YDEGEE in the germline V gene. There are 19 residues in the CDR3. V lost 0 bases, J lost 0 bases, and 10 bases stayed unmatched. The CDR3 DNA follows: TGTGCCAGCAGCTTGGGGACACTAGCGGGGCAGATTAGCACAGATACGCAGTATTTT. It is translated as CASSLGTLAGQISTDTQYF.

The CDR3 loop is CASRTVTGNTIYF. The CDR3 region has the DNA TGTGCCAGTAGGACAGTTACTGGAAACACCATATATTTT. V is TRBV19 and J is TRBJ1-3; a weak D match, TRBD1 (5 bases). The CDR3 covers 13 residues. Germline V gene lookup returns CDR1 LNHDA and CDR2 SQIVND (reference sequence). V was trimmed by 6 bases and J by 2 bases, leaving 8 bases between them.

This clone was detected only once. The genes are TRBV6-5 and TRBJ1-2, with 10 bases matching TRBD1. Germline lookup yields CDR1 MNHEY and CDR2 SVGAGI. Losses at the gene ends were 2 bases for V and 6 bases for J; bases not matched to a gene: 9. This CDR3 contains 16 residues. The CDR3: CASSYGTGVSGDGYTF. The DNA for the CDR3 is TGTGCCAGCAGTTACGGGACAGGGGTCTCCGGGGATGGCTACACCTTC.

The count of this clone is one. The chain recombines TRBV5-4 with TRBJ1-2, with a possible D match to TRBD1 (5 bases). Germline values: CDR1 SGHNT, CDR2 YYREEE (reference sequence). The CDR3 is made up of 13 amino acids. Trimming took off 0 bases at V and 7 bases at J, with 10 bases between the two ends. CDR3 in amino acids: CASSLERGGGYTF. The DNA of the CDR3 is TGTGCCAGCAGCTTGGAGCGGGGGGGTGGCTACACCTTC.

V and J are TRBV6-4 and TRBJ2-3, with 8 bases matching TRBD2. The CDR3 runs 13 residues. Germline V gene lookup returns CDR1 MRHNA and CDR2 SNTAGT. V lost 6 bases and J lost 4; bases outside the gene matches: 3. CDR3 region: CASSGGAADTQYF. The CDR3 DNA reads TGTGCCAGCAGCGGGGGGGCGGCAGATACGCAGTATTTT.

The chain carries TRBV7-3 and TRBJ2-1, with D possibly being TRBD1 or TRBD2 (5 bases each). This CDR3 comprises 18 residues. The V and J ends lost 5 bases and 0 bases respectively, with 20 bases between them. CDR1 and CDR2 from the germline V gene are SGHTA and FQGTGA. CDR3 DNA: TGTGCCAGCAGCGAACAGTCTGGGGACGCAGTCTCCTACAATGAGCAGTTCTTC. Protein sequence: CASSEQSGDAVSYNEQFF.

The J gene is TRBJ1-1, the V gene TRBV5-1; 9 bases align to TRBD1. Germline V gene data show CDR1 as SGHRS and CDR2 as YFSETQ. After removal of 3 bases from V and 11 bases from J, the junction contained 8 bases not matched to a gene. This CDR3 has 13 amino acids. CDR3 DNA sequence: TGCGCCAGCAGCTCGGGACAGGGAATGGGGGCTTTCTTT. This encodes CASSSGQGMGAFF. Filled out from reference TRBV5-1 and TRBJ1-1, the complete variable domain reads KAGVTQTPRYLIKTRGQQVTLSCSPISGHRSVSWYQQTPGQGLQFLFEYFSETQRNKGNFPGRFSGRQFSNSRSEMNVSTLELGDSALYLCASSSGQGMGAFFGQGTRLTVV.

The V gene is TRBV29-1, the J gene TRBJ2-7; 7 bases fit TRBD1. V gave up 8 bases and J gave up 3 bases; unmatched junction bases: 7. CDR1 is SQVTM, CDR2 ANQGSEA, per germline. CDR3 size: 12 residues. The CDR3 spells CSFVGQIYEQYF. The CDR3 bases are TGCAGCTTTGTGGGACAGATCTACGAGCAGTACTTC.

CDR3 amino acids: CASSLAPTGPGANVLTF. The DNA of the CDR3 is TGTGCCAGCAGCTTAGCTCCTACAGGTCCTGGGGCCAACGTCCTGACTTTC. The chain is built from TRBV7-6 and TRBJ2-6; D is possibly TRBD1 (5 bases). Germline assignment: CDR1 SGHVS and CDR2 FNYEAQ. V was trimmed by 0 bases and J by 2 bases, leaving 11 bases between them. The CDR3 runs 17 residues.

V and J are TRBV4-1 and TRBJ2-1; 7 bases match TRBD1. The CDR3 is made up of 15 amino acids. The germline V gene has CDR1 MGHRA and CDR2 YSYEKL. V was clipped by 3 bases and J by 6 bases; unmatched bases: 8. CDR3 sequence (DNA): TGCGCCAGCAGCCAGTGGGACAGTAACGGCAATGAGCAGTTCTTC. Translating it yields CASSQWDSNGNEQFF.

The chain recombines TRBV19 with TRBJ2-2; D not resolved. Germline V gene sequence: CDR1 LNHDA, CDR2 SQIVND (reference sequence). V gave up 2 bases and J gave up 5 bases, with 9 bases separating them. This CDR3 has 14 residues. The CDR3 loop reads CASSIRAGTGELFF. The CDR3 region has the DNA TGTGCCAGTAGTATAAGGGCCGGGACCGGGGAGCTGTTTTTT.